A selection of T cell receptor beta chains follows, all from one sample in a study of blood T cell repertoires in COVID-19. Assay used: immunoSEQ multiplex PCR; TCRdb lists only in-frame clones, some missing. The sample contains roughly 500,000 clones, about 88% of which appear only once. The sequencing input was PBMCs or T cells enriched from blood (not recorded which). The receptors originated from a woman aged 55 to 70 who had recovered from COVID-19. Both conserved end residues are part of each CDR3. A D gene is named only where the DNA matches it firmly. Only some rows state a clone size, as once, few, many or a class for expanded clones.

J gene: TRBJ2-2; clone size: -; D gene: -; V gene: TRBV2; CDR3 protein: CASKRVVNTGELFF; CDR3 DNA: TGTGCCAGCAAGAGGGTTGTAAACACCGGGGAGCTGTTTTTT
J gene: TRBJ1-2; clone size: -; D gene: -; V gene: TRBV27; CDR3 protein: CASSLSIGGRNGYTF; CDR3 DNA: TGTGCCAGCAGTTTATCGATAGGGGGAAGGAATGGCTACACCTTC
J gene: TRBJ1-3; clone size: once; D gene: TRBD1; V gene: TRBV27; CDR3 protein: CASRLQGAGNTIYF; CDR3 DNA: TGTGCCAGCAGGCTACAGGGGGCTGGAAACACCATATATTTT
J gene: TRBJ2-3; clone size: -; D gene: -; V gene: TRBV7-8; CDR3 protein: CASSPFYGTDTQYF; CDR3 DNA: TGTGCCAGCAGCCCTTTTTATGGCACAGATACGCAGTATTTT
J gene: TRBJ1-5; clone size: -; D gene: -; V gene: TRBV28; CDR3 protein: CASSSGSNQPQHF; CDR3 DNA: TGTGCCAGCAGTTCAGGAAGCAATCAGCCCCAGCATTTT
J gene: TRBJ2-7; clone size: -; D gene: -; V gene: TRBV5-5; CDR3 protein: CASSLGTVDEQYF; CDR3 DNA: TGTGCCAGCAGCTTGGGGACAGTTGACGAGCAGTACTTC
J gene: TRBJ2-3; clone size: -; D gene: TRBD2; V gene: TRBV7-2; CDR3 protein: CASSLRTSRGSTDTQYF; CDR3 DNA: TGTGCCAGCAGCTTGCGGACTAGTCGGGGGAGCACAGATACGCAGTATTTT
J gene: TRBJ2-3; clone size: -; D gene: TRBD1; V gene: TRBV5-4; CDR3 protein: CASQGAATDTQYF; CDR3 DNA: TGTGCATCTCAGGGGGCAGCCACAGATACGCAGTATTTT
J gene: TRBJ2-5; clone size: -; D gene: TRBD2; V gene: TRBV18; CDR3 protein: CASSPAGGAQETQYF; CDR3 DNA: TGTGCCAGCTCACCCGCCGGGGGGGCCCAAGAGACCCAGTACTTC
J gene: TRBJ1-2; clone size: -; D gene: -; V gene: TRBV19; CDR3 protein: CASRTTARANYGYTF; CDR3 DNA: TGTGCCAGTAGAACGACGGCTAGAGCTAACTATGGCTACACCTTC
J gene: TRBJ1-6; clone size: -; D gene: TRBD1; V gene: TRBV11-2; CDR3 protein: CASSTGQTLLNSPLHF; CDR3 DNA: TGTGCCAGCAGCACGGGACAGACGCTTCTTAATTCACCCCTCCACTTT
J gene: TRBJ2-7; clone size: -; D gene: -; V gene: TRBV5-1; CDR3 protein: CASRPTGGDEQYF; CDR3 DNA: TGCGCCAGCCGACCCACAGGGGGGGACGAGCAGTACTTC
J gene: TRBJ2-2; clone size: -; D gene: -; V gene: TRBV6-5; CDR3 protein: CASSWGTIANTGELFF; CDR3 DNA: TGTGCCAGCAGTTGGGGGACAATCGCGAACACCGGGGAGCTGTTTTTT
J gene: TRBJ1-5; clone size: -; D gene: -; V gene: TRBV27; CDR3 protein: CASSLSGPQHF; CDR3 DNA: TGTGCCAGCAGTTTAAGCGGTCCCCAGCATTTT
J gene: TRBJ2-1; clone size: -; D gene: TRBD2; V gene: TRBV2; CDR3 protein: CASIQGLAGGVDEQFF; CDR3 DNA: TGTGCCAGCATTCAGGGACTAGCGGGGGGGGTCGATGAGCAGTTCTTC
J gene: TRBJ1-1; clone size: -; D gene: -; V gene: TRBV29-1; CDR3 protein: CSVSPVGNTEAFF; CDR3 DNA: TGCAGCGTTAGTCCTGTCGGTAACACTGAAGCTTTCTTT
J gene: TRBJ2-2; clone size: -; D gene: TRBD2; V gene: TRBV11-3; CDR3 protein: CASSLGATSSLTGELFF; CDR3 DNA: TGTGCCAGCAGCTTAGGTGCGACTAGCAGTTTAACCGGGGAGCTGTTTTTT
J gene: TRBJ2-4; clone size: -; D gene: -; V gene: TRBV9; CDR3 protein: CASSVAAENIQYF; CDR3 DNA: TGTGCCAGCAGCGTAGCGGCGGAAAACATTCAGTACTTC
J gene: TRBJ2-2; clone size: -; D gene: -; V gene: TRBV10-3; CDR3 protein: CAIRSGSGELFF; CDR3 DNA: TGTGCCATCAGATCGGGGTCCGGGGAGCTGTTTTTT
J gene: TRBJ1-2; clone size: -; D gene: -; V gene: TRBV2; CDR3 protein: CASSPLTGPNYGYTF; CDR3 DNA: TGTGCCAGCAGCCCCTTGACAGGACCAAACTATGGCTACACCTTC
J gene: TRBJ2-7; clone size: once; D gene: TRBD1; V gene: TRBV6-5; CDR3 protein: CASRRGQGSYEQYF; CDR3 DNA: TGTGCCAGCAGGAGGGGACAGGGCTCCTACGAGCAGTACTTC
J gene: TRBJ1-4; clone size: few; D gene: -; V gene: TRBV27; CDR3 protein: CASSRGQLRSEKLFF; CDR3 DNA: TGTGCCAGCAGCCGTGGACAACTTCGGAGTGAAAAACTGTTTTTT
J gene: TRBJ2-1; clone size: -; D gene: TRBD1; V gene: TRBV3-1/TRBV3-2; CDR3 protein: CASGTGATYNEQFF; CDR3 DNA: TGTGCCAGCGGAACAGGGGCGACCTACAATGAGCAGTTCTTC
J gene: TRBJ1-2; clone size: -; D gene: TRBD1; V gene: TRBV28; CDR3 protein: CASSSSTGTGILSNYGYTF; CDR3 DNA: TGTGCCAGCAGTTCTTCAACCGGGACAGGGATCCTCAGTAACTATGGCTACACCTTC
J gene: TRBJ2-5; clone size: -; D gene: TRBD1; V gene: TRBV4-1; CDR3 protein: CASSQGDRVLETQYF; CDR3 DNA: TGCGCCAGCAGCCAAGGGGACAGGGTGTTGGAGACCCAGTACTTC
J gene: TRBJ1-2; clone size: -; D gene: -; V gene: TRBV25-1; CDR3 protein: CASSDRTAPNYGYTF; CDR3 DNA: TGTGCCAGCAGTGACCGGACAGCCCCTAACTATGGCTACACCTTC
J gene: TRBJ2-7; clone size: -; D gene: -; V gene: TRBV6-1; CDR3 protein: CASSERVSYEQYF; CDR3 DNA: TGTGCCAGCAGTGAACGGGTCTCCTACGAGCAGTACTTC
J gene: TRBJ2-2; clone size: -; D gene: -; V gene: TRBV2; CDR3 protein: CASKKYHDTYTGELFF; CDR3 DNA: TGTGCCAGCAAGAAATACCACGACACCTACACCGGGGAGCTGTTTTTT
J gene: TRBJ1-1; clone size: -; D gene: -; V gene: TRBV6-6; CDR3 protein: CASSWTANTEAFF; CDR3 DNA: TGTGCCAGCAGCTGGACAGCCAACACTGAAGCTTTCTTT
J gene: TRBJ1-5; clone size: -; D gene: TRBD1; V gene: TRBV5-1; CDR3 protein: CASSMTGGRNQPQHF; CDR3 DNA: TGCGCCAGCAGCATGACAGGGGGGCGAAATCAGCCCCAGCATTTT
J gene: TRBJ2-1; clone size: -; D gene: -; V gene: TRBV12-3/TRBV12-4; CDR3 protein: CASSFRYNEQFF; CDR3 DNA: TGTGCCAGCAGTTTCCGGTACAATGAGCAGTTCTTC
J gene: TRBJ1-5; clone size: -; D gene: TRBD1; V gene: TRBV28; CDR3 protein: CASSTPGQGVKQPQHF; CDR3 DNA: TGTGCCAGCAGTACTCCGGGACAGGGGGTTAAGCAGCCCCAGCATTTT
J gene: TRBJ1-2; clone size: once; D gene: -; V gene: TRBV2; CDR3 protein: CASSEVGGVGYTF; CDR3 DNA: TGTGCCAGCAGTGAAGTGGGAGGGGTTGGCTACACCTTC
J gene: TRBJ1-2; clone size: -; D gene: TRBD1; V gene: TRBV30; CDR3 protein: CAWSFRDRRNYGYTF; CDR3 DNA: TGTGCCTGGAGCTTCCGGGACAGGCGGAACTATGGCTACACCTTC
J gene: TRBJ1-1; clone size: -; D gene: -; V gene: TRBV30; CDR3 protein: CAWSVRGTTEAFF; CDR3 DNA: TGTGCCTGGAGTGTACGGGGTACCACTGAAGCTTTCTTT
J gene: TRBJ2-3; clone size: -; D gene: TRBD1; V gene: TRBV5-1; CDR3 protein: CASSPAQGVPDTQYF; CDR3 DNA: TGCGCCAGCAGCCCAGCACAGGGGGTGCCAGATACGCAGTATTTT
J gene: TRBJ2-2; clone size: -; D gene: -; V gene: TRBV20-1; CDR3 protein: CSATDSRELFF; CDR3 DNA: TGCAGTGCTACGGACAGCCGGGAGCTGTTTTTT
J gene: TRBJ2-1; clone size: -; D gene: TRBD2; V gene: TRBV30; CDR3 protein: CACRGGGPYNEQFF; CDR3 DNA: TGTGCCTGCCGCGGGGGAGGGCCCTACAATGAGCAGTTCTTC
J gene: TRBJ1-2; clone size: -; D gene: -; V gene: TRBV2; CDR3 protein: CASSLAGYGYTF; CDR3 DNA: TGTGCCAGCAGTCTGGCAGGCTATGGCTACACCTTC